The next 3 T cell receptor beta chains were all read from a single sample in a study of beta chain features in type 1 diabetes. Reverse transcribing all isolated RNA meant expressed TCRB transcripts were sequenced. Profiled with immunoSEQ multiplex PCR; TCRdb holds only in-frame clones, not every one. In the table there are around 400,000 clones, approximately 15% of which are singletons. Sequencing was performed on naive CD4+ T cells from blood. Source of these receptors: a woman in her late teens or twenties in good health.

This clone was observed a handful of times. V is TRBV30 and J is TRBJ1-1; D remains ambiguous. Looked up from germline, CDR1 is GTSNPN and CDR2 is SVGIG (reference sequence). CDR3 length: 13 residues. V lost 3 bases and J lost 8, with 16 bases in between. CDR3 coding DNA: TGTGCCTGGAGACCGGGTACTAGTGGGGAAGCTTTCTTT. This translates into CAWRPGTSGEAFF.

The rearrangement uses TRBV29-1 and TRBJ2-3, with D hard to call. V was clipped by 3 bases and J by 3 bases, with 7 bases between them. Germline values: CDR1 SQVTM, CDR2 ANQGSEA. This CDR3 is 12 amino acids long. This chain's CDR3 is CSVEAFTDTQYF. Written as DNA, the CDR3 is TGCAGCGTTGAGGCCTTTACAGATACGCAGTATTTT.

Only a few counts were recorded for this clone. Other nucleotide sequences in the sample specify the same CDR3. This rearrangement joins TRBV18 to TRBJ1-1; D gene ambiguous. The CDR3 spans 13 residues. Trimming took off 6 bases at V and 1 base at J, with 9 bases between the two ends. CDR1 KGHSH and CDR2 LQKENI come from the germline V gene. This chain's CDR3 is CASSPQENTEAFF. The CDR3 DNA reads TGTGCCAGCTCGCCCCAGGAGAACACTGAAGCTTTCTTT.